A selection of T cell receptor beta chains follows, all from one sample in a study of T cells expressing NK-cell markers. TCRdb reanalyzed the 5' RACE reads and collapses them to one entry per CDR3 protein, without DNA. The ten most abundant clones cover approximately 4% of a sample with 500,000 or so distinct CDR3 sequences. Sequencing was carried out using blood T cells: a sorted CD56 or NKG2C T cell subset, CD4+ or CD8+ T cells, or bulk PBMC T cells (not recorded which). These receptors were taken from a young man in good health. Each CDR3 is given with its conserved first and last residue.

J: TRBJ2-3; length: 15; V: TRBV28; CDR3: CASSFGTGVTDTQYF
J: TRBJ2-5; length: 11; V: TRBV20-1; CDR3: CSEGGYETQYF
J: TRBJ2-2; length: 16; V: TRBV7-6; CDR3: CASSSRSGANTGELFF
J: TRBJ2-1; length: 12; V: TRBV11-1; CDR3: CASREPNNEQFF
J: TRBJ2-3; length: 15; V: TRBV6-5; CDR3: CASSYGGSSTDTQYF
J: TRBJ2-3; length: 13; V: TRBV4-2; CDR3: CASSQVSGDTQYF
J: TRBJ2-7; length: 15; V: TRBV6-1; CDR3: CASRPGLAGDHEQYF
J: TRBJ1-5; length: 14; V: TRBV20-1; CDR3: CSARDLGGTEPQHF
J: TRBJ1-6; length: 15; V: TRBV25-1; CDR3: CASSDIKGLNSPLHF
J: TRBJ2-5; length: 13; V: TRBV20-1; CDR3: CSAHGQHQETQYF
J: TRBJ2-1; length: 15; V: TRBV18; CDR3: CASSPGQGFIYEQFF
J: TRBJ2-2; length: 14; V: TRBV10-3; CDR3: CAILGDLNTGELFF
J: TRBJ2-5; length: 15; V: TRBV4-2; CDR3: CASSQDRGAQETQYF
J: TRBJ2-5; length: 14; V: TRBV20-1; CDR3: CSARTRSTKETQYF
J: TRBJ1-4; length: 12; V: TRBV29-1; CDR3: CSIRGDSGKLFF
J: TRBJ2-1; length: 14; V: TRBV29-1; CDR3: CSVEASGRAFEQFF
J: TRBJ1-4; length: 13; V: TRBV20-1; CDR3: CSALKEGTEKLFF
J: TRBJ2-7; length: 13; V: TRBV12-3/TRBV12-4; CDR3: CASSFRVSYEQYF
J: TRBJ2-2; length: 14; V: TRBV4-3; CDR3: CASSPDSVTGELFF
J: TRBJ2-3; length: 18; V: TRBV12-3/TRBV12-4; CDR3: CASLNKGTSGDRMDTQYF
J: TRBJ2-7; length: 14; V: TRBV6-2/TRBV6-3; CDR3: CASRRLSVSYEQYF
J: TRBJ2-1; length: 17; V: TRBV5-1; CDR3: CASSPSFGAGGHNEQFF
J: TRBJ2-1; length: 14; V: TRBV12-3/TRBV12-4; CDR3: CATSGTNYYNEQFF
J: TRBJ2-1; length: 15; V: TRBV12-3/TRBV12-4; CDR3: CASSFRAGGPNEQFF
J: TRBJ2-1; length: 12; V: TRBV4-3; CDR3: CASSQDSVEQFF
J: TRBJ2-1; length: 16; V: TRBV20-1; CDR3: CSARDMGREGGNEQFF
J: TRBJ2-3; length: 16; V: TRBV28; CDR3: CASSHRDTSLPLTQYF
J: TRBJ2-5; length: 11; V: TRBV12-3/TRBV12-4; CDR3: CASRIGETQYF
J: TRBJ2-3; length: 16; V: TRBV19; CDR3: CASTARQGASADTQYF
J: TRBJ2-7; length: 15; V: TRBV20-1; CDR3: CSARDLADSLYEQYF
J: TRBJ2-1; length: 11; V: TRBV6-2/TRBV6-3; CDR3: CASSDFGEQFF
J: TRBJ2-1; length: 15; V: TRBV14; CDR3: CASSPLGLGGNEQFF
J: TRBJ1-3; length: 15; V: TRBV5-5; CDR3: CASSLGQGHGNTIYF
J: TRBJ2-3; length: 16; V: TRBV15; CDR3: CATSRAQTGTTDTQYF
J: TRBJ2-1; length: 12; V: TRBV3-1; CDR3: CASNSWGGEQFF
J: TRBJ2-7; length: 15; V: TRBV4-3; CDR3: CASSDTGTGSYEQYF
J: TRBJ1-1; length: 22; V: TRBV7-2; CDR3: CASSFPREIRQGASLMNTEAFF
J: TRBJ2-4; length: 13; V: TRBV5-1; CDR3: CASTASGENIQYF
J: TRBJ2-4; length: 15; V: TRBV7-2; CDR3: CASSSPHLAKNIQYF
J: TRBJ1-5; length: 14; V: TRBV6-1; CDR3: CASKQGGENQPQHF
J: TRBJ2-5; length: 15; V: TRBV12-3/TRBV12-4; CDR3: CASSLAQVWRETQYF
J: TRBJ1-1; length: 13; V: TRBV12-3/TRBV12-4; CDR3: CASRDRGGTEAFF
J: TRBJ2-4; length: 16; V: TRBV12-3/TRBV12-4; CDR3: CASSFEGTPAKNIQYF
J: TRBJ2-7; length: 14; V: TRBV10-3; CDR3: CAISESGHTYEQYF
J: TRBJ2-1; length: 12; V: TRBV27; CDR3: CASSTTYNEQFF